The 18 T cell receptor beta chains below come from one sample, sequenced in a study of immune characterization of retroperitoneal liposarcoma. TCRdb re-analysed the PCR reads in MiXCR, keeping a single row per CDR3 protein. The table records 10,000 to 13,000 distinct CDR3 sequences, roughly a quarter of them present only once. The sample taken for sequencing was tumor tissue. The receptor set was obtained from a male donor with retroperitoneal liposarcoma.

V gene TRBV11-2 combines with J gene TRBJ2-1, with D maybe TRBD2 (5 bases). Near its end, the DNA agrees better with TRBJ2-7, so the J call may be wrong. In germline, CDR1 is SGHAT, CDR2 FQNNGV. This CDR3 contains 14 residues. In DNA, the CDR3 is TGTGCCAGCAGCCGTCCGGTGGGAGACTACGAGCAGTACTTC. It specifies CASSRPVGDYEQYF.

The J gene is TRBJ2-3, the V gene TRBV19; TRBD2 matches 9 bases. Germline trimming cut 1 base from V and 5 bases from J; bases unmatched to any gene: 7. Germline assignment: CDR1 LNHDA and CDR2 SQIVND (reference sequence). The CDR3 length is 16 residues. The CDR3 reads CASSIVAGERVDTQYF. As DNA, the CDR3 is TGTGCCAGTAGTATAGTAGCGGGAGAGAGAGTAGATACGCAGTATTTT.

The chain couples TRBV28 to TRBJ2-1; 7 nucleotides line up with TRBD1. There are 14 residues in the CDR3. Germline values: CDR1 MDHEN, CDR2 SYDVKM. Trimming at V came to 7 bases and at J to 10 bases, leaving 13 bases not matched to a gene. The chain's CDR3 is CASNPTGSSYEQFF. DNA of the CDR3: TGTGCCAGCAACCCGACAGGGAGCTCCTACGAGCAGTTCTTC.

By frequency in the sample, this clonotype is medium-sized. The chain couples TRBV7-6 to TRBJ2-5; D not certain. CDR1 is SGHVS, CDR2 FNYEAQ, per germline. Trimming took off 1 base at V and 11 bases at J, with 23 bases between the two ends. This CDR3 spans 16 amino acids. The CDR3 nucleotides read TGTGCCAGCAGCTTAGGCCCCACCCAGGATGGCTATGAGCAGTACTTC. Amino acids: CASSLGPTQDGYEQYF.

The genes are TRBV4-1 and TRBJ2-4, with TRBD2 identical over 8 bases. The J call is uncertain, as TRBJ2-7 better fits the DNA end. Germline CDR1 is MGHRA and CDR2 is YSYEKL. CDR3 length: 16 amino acids. CDR3 bases: TGCGCCAGCAGCCAAGAGTCCGACCTAGCGGGCTACGAGCAGTACTTC. It yields the protein CASSQESDLAGYEQYF.

This clonotype is medium-sized within its sample. The chain has TRBV12-3 or TRBV12-4 and TRBJ2-1; possibly TRBD1 for D (5 bases). Judging by the DNA end, TRBJ2-7 fits better; the J call may be wrong. The CDR3 consists of 15 residues. The CDR3 loop reads CASSLTAFWGDEQYF. The CDR3 nucleotides are TGTGCCAGCAGTTTAACGGCTTTCTGGGGCGATGAGCAGTACTTC.

This clonotype was detected only once. This rearrangement joins TRBV6-1 to TRBJ2-5, with 13 bases lining up with TRBD2. The DNA end lines up better with TRBJ2-1; the J call may be wrong. The CDR3 runs 15 residues. The V gene's germline CDR1 is MNHNS and CDR2 SASEGT. The CDR3 region has the DNA TGTGCCAGCAGTCCGGGGACTAGCGGGGCTAATGAGCAGTTCTTC. Amino acids: CASSPGTSGANEQFF.

The chain is built from TRBV7-4 and TRBJ2-1; 7 bases match TRBD2. The CDR3 is 14 residues long. Trimming took 1 base from V and 9 from J; bases not matched to a gene: 6. Germline V CDR1 and CDR2: SGHVT, SQSDAQ. In DNA, the CDR3 is TGTGCCAGCAGCTTAGGACTAGCTATCGGTGAGCAGTTCTTC. It yields the protein CASSLGLAIGEQFF. Based on the CDR3 plus reference TRBV7-4 and TRBJ2-1, the full variable domain is GAGVSQSPRYKVAKRGRDVALRCDSISGHVTLYWYRQTLGQGSEVLTYSQSDAQRDKSGRPSGRFSAERPERSVSTLKIQRTEQGDSAVYLCASSLGLAIGEQFFGPGTRLTVL.

A note on this clonotype: A much larger clone lies one base from this, so it may be a read error. The V call is TRBV27, the J call TRBJ2-3; 10 nucleotides match TRBD2. Germline CDR1 MNHEY, CDR2 SMNVEV (reference sequence). V was clipped by 0 bases and J by 2 bases; unmatched bases: 5. The CDR3 has 17 residues. CDR3 nucleotides: TGTGCCAGCAGTTTATCCAGCGGGGGGGCCTCCACAGATACGCAGTATTTT. Translation: CASSLSSGGASTDTQYF.

The V call is TRBV6-1, the J call TRBJ2-4; either TRBD1 or TRBD2 may supply D (6 bases each). The J call is doubtful: the DNA matches TRBJ2-7 better. The V gene's germline CDR1 is MNHNS and CDR2 SASEGT. This CDR3 is built from 18 residues. CDR3 region: CASSPGGSRRARVYEQYF. CDR3 coding DNA: TGTGCCAGCAGCCCCGGGGGCTCCAGAAGGGCTCGAGTCTACGAGCAGTACTTC.

This chain uses TRBV4-1 with TRBJ2-3, with TRBD2 identical over 8 bases. CDR3 size: 17 residues. V shed 1 base and J 0 bases; nucleotides not matched to a gene: 6. CDR1 MGHRA and CDR2 YSYEKL come from the germline V gene. Here the CDR3 reads CASSQGHGGRSTDTQYF. In DNA form, the CDR3 reads TGCGCCAGCAGCCAAGGGCACGGCGGGAGGAGCACAGATACGCAGTATTTT.

This clonotype was detected only a few times. The chain joins TRBV6-1 to TRBJ2-5; 10 positions match TRBD2. The CDR3 covers 15 residues. With 6 bases clipped from V and 3 bases from J, the junction kept 7 bases outside the gene matches. CDR1 and CDR2 from the germline V gene are MNHNS and SASEGT. The CDR3 sequence is CASSPWTSGEETQYF. CDR3 coding DNA: TGTGCCAGCAGCCCTTGGACTAGCGGAGAAGAGACCCAGTACTTC.

This clonotype is deemed medium-sized. The chain links TRBV6-1 to TRBJ1-5; D is unresolved. CDR1 MNHNS and CDR2 SASEGT come from the germline V gene. This CDR3 region has 13 residues. Trimming stripped 5 bases from V and 4 bases from J, with 9 bases between. The CDR3 DNA reads TGTGCCAGCAGTTATTCCCGGAATCAGCCCCAGCATTTT. It encodes CASSYSRNQPQHF.

This sequence joins TRBV12-3 or TRBV12-4 and TRBJ2-1, with D possibly being TRBD2 (6 bases). V was cut by 5 bases and J by 10 bases, with 21 bases left in between. The CDR3 has 15 residues. Here the CDR3 reads CASSPSGGGSYEQFF. The CDR3 bases are TGTGCCAGCAGTCCGTCGGGCGGAGGGTCCTACGAGCAGTTCTTC.

By sample share, this clonotype is medium-sized (0.01 to 0.1%). The V gene is TRBV6-1, the J gene TRBJ2-1, with D tentatively TRBD1 (6 bases). This CDR3 is built from 15 residues. V shed 5 bases and J shed 13 bases, with 24 bases lying between them. Germline lookup yields CDR1 MNHNS and CDR2 SASEGT. CDR3 DNA: TGTGCCAGCAGTCTCTACAGGGATGCATGGGAGACCCAGTTCTTC. It specifies CASSLYRDAWETQFF.

This clonotype was picked up one time. Without the conserved terminal phenylalanine or tryptophan, this CDR3 likely stems from a read error. No DNA is shown, since the ends of the CDR3 on it are uncertain; the CDR3 is the one TCRdb lists. This rearrangement joins TRBV12-3 or TRBV12-4 to TRBJ2-5; the DNA was not compared with TRBD1, the D call given in the table. Termini included, the CDR3 measures 14 amino acids. CDR3: CASSRQEVAYEQCS.

V and J are TRBV7-2 and TRBJ1-3; no clear D. The V gene lost 1 base and the J gene lost 4 bases, with 8 bases spanning the gap. This CDR3 is 14 amino acids long. Germline values: CDR1 SGHTA, CDR2 FQGNSA. As DNA, the CDR3 is TGTGCCAGCAGCTTAGTCCCATCGGGAAACACCATATATTTT. This codes for CASSLVPSGNTIYF.

The chain employs TRBV6-1 and TRBJ2-1; 12 bases match TRBD2. CDR3 length equals 15 residues. J lost 6 bases, V lost 1 base, and 1 base had no gene match. Germline-derived CDR1 and CDR2 are MNHNS and SASEGT. The CDR3 region has the DNA TGTGCCAGCAGTGAAGGACTAGCGGGGGCCAATGAGCAGTTCTTC. Translating gives CASSEGLAGANEQFF.